A single sample is the source of the 9 T cell receptor beta chains below, sequenced in a study of PD-1 blockade in classical Hodgkin lymphoma. No patient escaped relapse after autologous stem cell transplantation, and brentuximab vedotin exposure varied. Magnetic negative selection was used to purify CD8+ T cells from thawed PBMCs. The protocol was immunoSEQ multiplex PCR, while the TCRdb copy is restricted to in-frame clones and leaves out a portion. The table includes some 25,000 clones, 88% detected once. The starting material was CD8+ T cells from blood, obtained at baseline. The source of these receptors is a human donor with classical Hodgkin lymphoma.

As DNA, the CDR3 is TGTGCCAGTAGTATTTTGGTCACAACGGGTCCCCAGCATTTT. Its translation: CASSILVTTGPQHF. The chain is built from TRBV19 and TRBJ1-5; D ambiguous. CDR3 length: 14 amino acids. The V gene's germline CDR1 is LNHDA and CDR2 SQIVND (reference sequence). The V and J ends lost 3 bases and 10 bases respectively, with 16 bases between them.

The V gene is TRBV28, the J gene TRBJ2-1, with D hard to call. Trimming stripped 1 base from V and 2 bases from J, with 12 bases between. The germline V gene has CDR1 MDHEN and CDR2 SYDVKM. The CDR3 sequence is 16 residues long. The CDR3 sequence: CASSLYLVRTYNEQFF. Here the CDR3 DNA reads TGTGCCAGCAGTTTATATCTAGTCCGAACCTACAATGAGCAGTTCTTC.

The chain combines TRBV28 with TRBJ2-3; 12 nucleotides agree with TRBD2. Germline trimming cut 3 bases from V and 1 base from J; bases unmatched to any gene: 5. CDR1 MDHEN and CDR2 SYDVKM come from the germline V gene. The CDR3 loop spans 17 amino acids. Here the CDR3 reads CASSFPRLAGGTDTQYF. The CDR3 DNA reads as TGTGCCAGCAGTTTCCCCAGACTAGCGGGAGGCACAGATACGCAGTATTTT.

V is TRBV30 and J is TRBJ2-7, with 12 nucleotides matching TRBD1. CDR1 and CDR2 (germline): GTSNPN, SVGIG (reference sequence). This CDR3 is 14 amino acids long. V trimming: 5 bases; J trimming: 4 bases; junction bases outside the gene matches: 6. CDR3 region: CAWDPGQGAYEQYF. Written as DNA, the CDR3 is TGTGCCTGGGATCCGGGACAGGGGGCTTACGAGCAGTACTTC. Full variable domain (remainder filled in from reference TRBV30 and TRBJ2-7): SQTIHQWPATLVQPVGSPLSLECTVEGTSNPNLYWYRQAAGRGLQLLFYSVGIGQISSEVPQNLSASRPQDRQFILSSKKLLLSDSGFYLCAWDPGQGAYEQYFGPGTRLTVT.

The chain uses TRBV15 and TRBJ1-5; D not certain. Germline CDR1 LNHNV, CDR2 YYDKDF (reference sequence). V was trimmed by 1 base and J by 4 bases, leaving 11 bases between them. This CDR3 has 15 amino acids. The DNA for the CDR3 is TGTGCCACCAGCAGAGTCCCCAGCCCTAATCAGCCCCAGCATTTT. Amino acids: CATSRVPSPNQPQHF.

The CDR3 reads CASTLLRGRVAEAFF. The CDR3 region has the DNA TGTGCCAGCACGTTACTACGGGGCAGGGTGGCTGAAGCTTTCTTT. The chain joins TRBV28 to TRBJ1-1, with D maybe TRBD1 (5 bases). V gave up 7 bases and J gave up 6 bases, with 21 bases separating them. Germline assignment: CDR1 MDHEN and CDR2 SYDVKM. The CDR3 runs 15 residues.

The genes are TRBV2 and TRBJ1-5, with D perhaps TRBD1 (5 bases). Germline V gives CDR1 SNHLY, CDR2 FYNNEI. The CDR3 runs to 16 residues. V dropped 7 bases and J dropped 3 bases, with 19 bases sitting between them. In nucleotides, the CDR3 is TGTGCCAGCACCCTAAGGGGCAGGGACGCCAATCAGCCCCAGCATTTT. Protein product: CASTLRGRDANQPQHF.

In this sample, this clone turned up once. Written as DNA, the CDR3 is TGCGCCAGCAGCTGGACTAGCGGAGGGGGGGAGCAGTACTTC. Amino acids: CASSWTSGGGEQYF. The chain joins TRBV5-1 to TRBJ2-7, with 10 bases lining up with TRBD2. The CDR3 has 14 residues. V trimming: 3 bases; J trimming: 7 bases; junction bases outside the gene matches: 7. Looked up from germline, CDR1 is SGHRS and CDR2 is YFSETQ.

This clone has only a few counts. The V call is TRBV7-6, the J call TRBJ2-2; D ambiguous. V lost 0 bases and J 7 bases, leaving 0 bases between the germline ends. The CDR3 is 11 amino acids. Germline CDR1 and CDR2: SGHVS and FNYEAQ. CDR3 sequence (DNA): TGTGCCAGCAGCTTAGCCGGGGAGCTGTTTTTT. It encodes CASSLAGELFF.